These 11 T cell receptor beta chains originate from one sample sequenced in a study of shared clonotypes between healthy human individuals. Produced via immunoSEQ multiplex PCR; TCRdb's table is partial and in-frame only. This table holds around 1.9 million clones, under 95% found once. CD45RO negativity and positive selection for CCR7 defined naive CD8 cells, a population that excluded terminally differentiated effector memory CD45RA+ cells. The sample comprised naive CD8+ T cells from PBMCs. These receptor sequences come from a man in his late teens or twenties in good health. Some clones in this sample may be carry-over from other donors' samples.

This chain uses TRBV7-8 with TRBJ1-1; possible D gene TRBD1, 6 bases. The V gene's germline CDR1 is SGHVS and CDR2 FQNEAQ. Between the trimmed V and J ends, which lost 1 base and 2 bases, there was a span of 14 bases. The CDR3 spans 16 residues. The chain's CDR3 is CASSLVGRGQNTEAFF. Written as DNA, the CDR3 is TGTGCCAGCAGCTTAGTGGGCAGGGGACAAAACACTGAAGCTTTCTTT.

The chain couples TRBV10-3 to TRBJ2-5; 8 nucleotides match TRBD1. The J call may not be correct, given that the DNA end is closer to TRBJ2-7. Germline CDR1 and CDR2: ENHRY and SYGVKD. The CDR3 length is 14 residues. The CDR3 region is CAISGTGRDYEQYF. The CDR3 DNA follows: TGTGCCATCAGTGGGACAGGGCGGGACTACGAGCAGTACTTC.

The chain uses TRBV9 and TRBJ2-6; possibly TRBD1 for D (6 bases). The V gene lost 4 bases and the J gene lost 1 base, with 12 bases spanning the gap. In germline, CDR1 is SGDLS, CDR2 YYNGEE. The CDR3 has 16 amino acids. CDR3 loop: CASSFHRESGANVLTF. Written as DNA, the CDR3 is TGTGCCAGCAGCTTCCACAGGGAGTCTGGGGCCAACGTCCTGACTTTC.

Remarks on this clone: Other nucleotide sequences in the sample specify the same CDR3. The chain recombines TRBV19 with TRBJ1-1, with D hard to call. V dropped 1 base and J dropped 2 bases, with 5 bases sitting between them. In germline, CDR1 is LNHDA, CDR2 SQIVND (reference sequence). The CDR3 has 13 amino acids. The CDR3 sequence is CASSIGPNTEAFF. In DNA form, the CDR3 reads TGTGCCAGTAGTATAGGGCCAAACACTGAAGCTTTCTTT.

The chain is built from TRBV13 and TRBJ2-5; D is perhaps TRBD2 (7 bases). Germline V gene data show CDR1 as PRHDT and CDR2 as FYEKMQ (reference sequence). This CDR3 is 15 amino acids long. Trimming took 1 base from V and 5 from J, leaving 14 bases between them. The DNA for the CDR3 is TGTGCCAGCAGCTTAGCACAGGGAGGGTGGGAGACCCAGTACTTC. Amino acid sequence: CASSLAQGGWETQYF.

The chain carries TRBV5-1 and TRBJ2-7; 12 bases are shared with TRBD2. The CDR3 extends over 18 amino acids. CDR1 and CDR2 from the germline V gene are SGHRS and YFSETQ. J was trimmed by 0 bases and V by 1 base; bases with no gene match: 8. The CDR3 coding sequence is TGCGCCAGCAGCTTGAAGCCTAGCGGGAGGGATCACTCCTACGAGCAGTACTTC. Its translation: CASSLKPSGRDHSYEQYF.

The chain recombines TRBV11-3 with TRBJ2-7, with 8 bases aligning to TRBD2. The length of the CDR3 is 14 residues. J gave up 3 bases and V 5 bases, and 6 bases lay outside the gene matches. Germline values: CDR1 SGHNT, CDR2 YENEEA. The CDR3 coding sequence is TGTGCCAGCAGCCCCCGGGGGGGCAGCTACGAGCAGTACTTC. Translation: CASSPRGGSYEQYF.

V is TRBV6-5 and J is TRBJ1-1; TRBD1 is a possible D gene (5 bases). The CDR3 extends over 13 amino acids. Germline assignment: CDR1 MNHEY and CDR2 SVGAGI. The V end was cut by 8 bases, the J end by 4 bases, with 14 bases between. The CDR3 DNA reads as TGTGCCAGCTCGGGAATGGGGGGCACTGAAGCTTTCTTT. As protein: CASSGMGGTEAFF.

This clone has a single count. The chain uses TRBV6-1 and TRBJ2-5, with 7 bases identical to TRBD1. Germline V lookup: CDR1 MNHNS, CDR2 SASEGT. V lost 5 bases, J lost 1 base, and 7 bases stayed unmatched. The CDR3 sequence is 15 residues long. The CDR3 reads CASSSLTGAQETQYF. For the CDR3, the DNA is TGTGCCAGCAGTTCCCTTACAGGGGCCCAAGAGACCCAGTACTTC.

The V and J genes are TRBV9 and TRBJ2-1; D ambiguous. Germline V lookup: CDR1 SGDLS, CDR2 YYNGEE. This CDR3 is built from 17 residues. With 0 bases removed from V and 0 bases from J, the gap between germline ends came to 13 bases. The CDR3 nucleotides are TGTGCCAGCAGCGTAGTTCAGGTGCTAACCTCCTACAATGAGCAGTTCTTC. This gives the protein CASSVVQVLTSYNEQFF.

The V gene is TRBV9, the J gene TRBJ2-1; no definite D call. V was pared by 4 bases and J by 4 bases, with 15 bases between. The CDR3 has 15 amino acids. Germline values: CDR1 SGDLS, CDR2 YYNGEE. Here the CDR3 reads CASSPSGLGYNEQFF. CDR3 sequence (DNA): TGTGCCAGCAGCCCCTCAGGCCTCGGGTACAATGAGCAGTTCTTC.